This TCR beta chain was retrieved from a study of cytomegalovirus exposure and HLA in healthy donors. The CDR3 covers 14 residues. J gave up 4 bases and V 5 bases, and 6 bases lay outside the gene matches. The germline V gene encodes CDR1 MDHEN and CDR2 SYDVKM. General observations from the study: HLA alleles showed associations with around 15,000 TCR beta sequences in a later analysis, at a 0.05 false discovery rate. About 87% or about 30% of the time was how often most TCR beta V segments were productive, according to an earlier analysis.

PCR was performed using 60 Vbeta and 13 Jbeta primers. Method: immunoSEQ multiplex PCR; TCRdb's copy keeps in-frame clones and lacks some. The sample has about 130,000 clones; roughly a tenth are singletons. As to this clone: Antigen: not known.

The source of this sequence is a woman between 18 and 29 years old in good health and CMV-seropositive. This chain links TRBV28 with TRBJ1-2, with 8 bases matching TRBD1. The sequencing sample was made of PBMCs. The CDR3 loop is CASSVLGTGYGYTF. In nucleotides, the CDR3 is TGTGCCAGCAGTGTGTTGGGGACAGGCTATGGCTACACCTTC.